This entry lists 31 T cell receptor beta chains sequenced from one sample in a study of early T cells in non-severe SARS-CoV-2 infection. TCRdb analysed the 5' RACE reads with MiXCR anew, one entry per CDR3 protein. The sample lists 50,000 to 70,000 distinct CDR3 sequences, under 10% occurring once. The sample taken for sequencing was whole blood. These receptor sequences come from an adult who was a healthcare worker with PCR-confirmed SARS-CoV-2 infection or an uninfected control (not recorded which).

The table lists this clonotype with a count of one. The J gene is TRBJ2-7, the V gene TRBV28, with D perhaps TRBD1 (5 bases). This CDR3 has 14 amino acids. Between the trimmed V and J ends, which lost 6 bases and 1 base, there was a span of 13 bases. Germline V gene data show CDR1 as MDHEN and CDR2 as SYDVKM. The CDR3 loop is CASSRTQGSYEQYF. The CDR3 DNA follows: TGTGCCAGCAGCCGCACGCAGGGATCCTACGAGCAGTACTTC.

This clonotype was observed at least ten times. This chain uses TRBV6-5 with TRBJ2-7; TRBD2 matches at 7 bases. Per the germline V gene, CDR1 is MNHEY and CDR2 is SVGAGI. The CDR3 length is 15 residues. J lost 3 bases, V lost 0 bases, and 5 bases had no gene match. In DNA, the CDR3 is TGTGCCAGCAGTTACTCTGGCGGGAGCGGCTACGAGCAGTACTTC. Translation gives CASSYSGGSGYEQYF.

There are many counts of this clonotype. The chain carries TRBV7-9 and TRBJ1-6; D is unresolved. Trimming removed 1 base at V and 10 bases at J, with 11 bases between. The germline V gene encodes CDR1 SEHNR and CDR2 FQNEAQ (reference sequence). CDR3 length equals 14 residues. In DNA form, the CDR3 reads TGTGCCAGCAGCTTAGGGGTCAATGGGTCACCCCTCCACTTT. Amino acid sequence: CASSLGVNGSPLHF.

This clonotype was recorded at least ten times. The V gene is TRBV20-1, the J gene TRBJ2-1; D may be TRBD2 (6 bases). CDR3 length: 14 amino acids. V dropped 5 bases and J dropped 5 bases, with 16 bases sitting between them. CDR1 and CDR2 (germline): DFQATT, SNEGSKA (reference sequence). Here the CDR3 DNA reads TGCAGTGCTTCGGACTATAAGGTGGACAATGAGCAGTTCTTC. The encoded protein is CSASDYKVDNEQFF.

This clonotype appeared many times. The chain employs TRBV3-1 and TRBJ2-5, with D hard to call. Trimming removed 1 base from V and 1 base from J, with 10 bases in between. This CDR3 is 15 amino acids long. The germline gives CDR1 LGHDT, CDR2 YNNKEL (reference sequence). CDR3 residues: CASSQGDLGQETQYF. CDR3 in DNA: TGTGCCAGCAGCCAAGGGGATTTAGGCCAAGAGACCCAGTACTTC.

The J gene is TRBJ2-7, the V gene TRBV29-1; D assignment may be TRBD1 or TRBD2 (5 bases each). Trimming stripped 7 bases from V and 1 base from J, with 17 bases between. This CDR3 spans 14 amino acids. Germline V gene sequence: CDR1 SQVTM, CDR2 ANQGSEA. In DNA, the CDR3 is TGCAGCGCCAGGGACGGAGGACGTTCCTACGAGCAGTACTTC. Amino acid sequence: CSARDGGRSYEQYF.

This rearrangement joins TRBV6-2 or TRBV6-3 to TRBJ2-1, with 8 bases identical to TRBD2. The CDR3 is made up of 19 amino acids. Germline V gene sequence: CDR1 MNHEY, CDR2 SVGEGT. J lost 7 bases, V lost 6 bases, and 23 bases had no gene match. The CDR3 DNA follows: TGTGCCAGCAGCCATTTACGGGCGGGAGGACGCCCCGGATATAATGAGCAGTTCTTC. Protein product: CASSHLRAGGRPGYNEQFF.

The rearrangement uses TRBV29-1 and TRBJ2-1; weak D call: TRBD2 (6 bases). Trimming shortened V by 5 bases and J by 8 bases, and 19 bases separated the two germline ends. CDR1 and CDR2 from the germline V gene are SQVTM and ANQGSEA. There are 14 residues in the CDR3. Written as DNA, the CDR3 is TGCAGCGTTTCCCGGGACCGGGAGTCTGATGAGCAGTTCTTC. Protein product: CSVSRDRESDEQFF.

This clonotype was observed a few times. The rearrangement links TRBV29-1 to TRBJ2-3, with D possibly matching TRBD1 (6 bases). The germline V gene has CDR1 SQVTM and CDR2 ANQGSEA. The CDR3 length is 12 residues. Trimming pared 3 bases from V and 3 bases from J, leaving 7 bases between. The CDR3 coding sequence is TGCAGCGTTGACAGGGGAACAGATACGCAGTATTTT. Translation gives CSVDRGTDTQYF.

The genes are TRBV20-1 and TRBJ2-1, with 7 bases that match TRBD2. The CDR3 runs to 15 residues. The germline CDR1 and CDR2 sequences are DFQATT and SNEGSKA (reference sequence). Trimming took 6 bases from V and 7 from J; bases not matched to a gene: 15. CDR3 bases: TGCAGTGCCACTCGGACTAGGGCCTTAGGGAATGAGCAGTTCTTC. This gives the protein CSATRTRALGNEQFF.

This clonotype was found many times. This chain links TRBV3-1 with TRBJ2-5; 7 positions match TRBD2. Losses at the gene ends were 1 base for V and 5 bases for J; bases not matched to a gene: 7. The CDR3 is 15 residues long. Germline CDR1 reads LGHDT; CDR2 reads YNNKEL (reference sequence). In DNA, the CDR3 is TGTGCCAGCAGCCAAGGAATAACGGGAGGCGAGACCCAGTACTTC. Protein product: CASSQGITGGETQYF.

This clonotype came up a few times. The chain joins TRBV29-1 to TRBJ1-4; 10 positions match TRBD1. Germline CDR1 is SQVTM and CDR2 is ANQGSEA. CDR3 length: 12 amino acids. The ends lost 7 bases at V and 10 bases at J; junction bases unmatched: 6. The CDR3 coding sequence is TGCAGCGCCGGGACAGGGGAGGGAAAACTGTTTTTT. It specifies CSAGTGEGKLFF.

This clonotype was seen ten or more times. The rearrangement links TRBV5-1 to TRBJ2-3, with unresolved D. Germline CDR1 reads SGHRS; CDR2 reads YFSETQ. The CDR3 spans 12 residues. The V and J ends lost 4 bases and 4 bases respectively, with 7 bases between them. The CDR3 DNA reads TGCGCCAGCAGCCAGAACGCAGATACGCAGTATTTT. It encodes CASSQNADTQYF. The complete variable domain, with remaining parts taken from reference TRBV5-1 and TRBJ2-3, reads KAGVTQTPRYLIKTRGQQVTLSCSPISGHRSVSWYQQTPGQGLQFLFEYFSETQRNKGNFPGRFSGRQFSNSRSEMNVSTLELGDSALYLCASSQNADTQYFGPGTRLTVL.

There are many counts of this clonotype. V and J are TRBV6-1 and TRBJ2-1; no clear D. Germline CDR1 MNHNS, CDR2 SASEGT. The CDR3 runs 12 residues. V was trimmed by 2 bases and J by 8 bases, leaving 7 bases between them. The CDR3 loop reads CASSETRHEQFF. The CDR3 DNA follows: TGTGCCAGCAGTGAAACTCGTCATGAGCAGTTCTTC.

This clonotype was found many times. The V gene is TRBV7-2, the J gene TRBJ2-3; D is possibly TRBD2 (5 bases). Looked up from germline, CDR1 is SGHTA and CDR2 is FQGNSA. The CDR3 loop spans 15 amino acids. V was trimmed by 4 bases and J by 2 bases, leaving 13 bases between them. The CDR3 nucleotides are TGTGCCAGCAGCTCTTTACTAGGTAACACAGATACGCAGTATTTT. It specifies CASSSLLGNTDTQYF.

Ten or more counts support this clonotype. The CDR3, as DNA: TGTGCCAGCAGCGCTTCCAACACCGGGGAGCTGTTTTTT. Protein: CASSASNTGELFF. The gene calls are TRBV5-4 and TRBJ2-2, with no clear D. This CDR3 spans 13 amino acids. Per the germline V gene, CDR1 is SGHNT and CDR2 is YYREEE (reference sequence). Trimming stripped 4 bases from V and 2 bases from J, with 6 bases between.

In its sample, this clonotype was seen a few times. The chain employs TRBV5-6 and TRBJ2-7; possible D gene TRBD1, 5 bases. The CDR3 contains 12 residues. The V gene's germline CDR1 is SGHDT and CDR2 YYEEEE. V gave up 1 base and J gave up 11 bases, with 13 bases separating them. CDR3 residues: CASSLPDTSKYF. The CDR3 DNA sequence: TGTGCCAGCAGCTTGCCGGACACGTCTAAGTACTTC.

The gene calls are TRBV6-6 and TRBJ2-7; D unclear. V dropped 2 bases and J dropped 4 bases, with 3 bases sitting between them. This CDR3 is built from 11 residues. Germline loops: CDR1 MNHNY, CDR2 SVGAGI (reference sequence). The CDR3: CASSYRYEQYF. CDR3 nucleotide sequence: TGTGCCAGCAGTTACAGGTACGAGCAGTACTTC.

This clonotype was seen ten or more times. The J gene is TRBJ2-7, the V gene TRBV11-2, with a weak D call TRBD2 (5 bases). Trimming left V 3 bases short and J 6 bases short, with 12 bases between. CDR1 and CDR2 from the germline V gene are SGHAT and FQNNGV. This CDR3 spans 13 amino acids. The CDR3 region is CASSFGAVSEQYF. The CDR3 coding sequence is TGTGCCAGCAGCTTCGGAGCGGTAAGCGAGCAGTACTTC.

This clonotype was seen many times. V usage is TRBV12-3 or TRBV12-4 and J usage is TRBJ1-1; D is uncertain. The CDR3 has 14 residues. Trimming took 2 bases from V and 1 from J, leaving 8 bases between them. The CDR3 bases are TGTGCCAGCAGTTTAATTCGGGGGAACACTGAAGCTTTCTTT. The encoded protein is CASSLIRGNTEAFF.

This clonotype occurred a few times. The DNA for the CDR3 is TGTGCCAGCAGCTTAGTAGCGGCCCAAGAGACCCAGTACTTC. This translates into CASSLVAAQETQYF. The V gene is TRBV7-2, the J gene TRBJ2-5; possibly TRBD2 for D (6 bases). CDR1 SGHTA and CDR2 FQGNSA come from the germline V gene. V lost 1 base to trimming and J lost 1 base, with 7 bases between them. The CDR3 sequence is 14 residues long.

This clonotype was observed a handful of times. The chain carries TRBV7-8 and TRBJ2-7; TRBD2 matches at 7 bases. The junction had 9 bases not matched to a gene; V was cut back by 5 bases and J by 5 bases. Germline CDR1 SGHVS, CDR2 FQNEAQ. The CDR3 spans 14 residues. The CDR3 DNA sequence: TGTGCCAGCAGCAAACAGCGGGATTCCCACGAGCAGTACTTC. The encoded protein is CASSKQRDSHEQYF.

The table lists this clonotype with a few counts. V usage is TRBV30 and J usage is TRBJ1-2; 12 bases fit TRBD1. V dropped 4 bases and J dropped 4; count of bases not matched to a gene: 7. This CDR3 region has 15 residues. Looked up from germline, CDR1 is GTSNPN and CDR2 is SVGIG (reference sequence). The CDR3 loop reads CAWISGTGGLYGYTF. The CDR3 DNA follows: TGTGCCTGGATTTCCGGGACAGGGGGCCTCTATGGCTACACCTTC.

CDR3 region: CASSVQGREDIQYF. The CDR3 nucleotides read TGCGCCAGCAGCGTACAGGGGCGGGAGGACATTCAGTACTTC. This chain joins TRBV5-1 and TRBJ2-4; a weak D match, TRBD2 (8 bases). Germline V gives CDR1 SGHRS, CDR2 YFSETQ. Trimming removed 4 bases at V and 8 bases at J, with 16 bases between. This CDR3 spans 14 amino acids. Full variable domain (remainder filled in from reference TRBV5-1 and TRBJ2-4): KAGVTQTPRYLIKTRGQQVTLSCSPISGHRSVSWYQQTPGQGLQFLFEYFSETQRNKGNFPGRFSGRQFSNSRSEMNVSTLELGDSALYLCASSVQGREDIQYFGAGTRLSVL.

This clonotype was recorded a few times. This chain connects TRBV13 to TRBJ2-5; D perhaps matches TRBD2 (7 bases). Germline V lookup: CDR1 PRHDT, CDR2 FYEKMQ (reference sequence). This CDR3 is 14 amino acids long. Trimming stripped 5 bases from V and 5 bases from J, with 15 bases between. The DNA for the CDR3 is TGTGCCAGCAGCCCCATAGGGGGGGACGAGACCCAGTACTTC. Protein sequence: CASSPIGGDETQYF.

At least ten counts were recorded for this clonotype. For the CDR3, the DNA is TGCAGTGCTAGAGATTTTAGGGACTCTTACAATGAGCAGTTCTTC. It codes for CSARDFRDSYNEQFF. The V gene is TRBV20-1, the J gene TRBJ2-1, with D perhaps TRBD2 (6 bases). CDR1 and CDR2 from the germline V gene are DFQATT and SNEGSKA (reference sequence). V shed 0 bases and J shed 4 bases, with 13 bases lying between them. The CDR3 loop spans 15 amino acids.

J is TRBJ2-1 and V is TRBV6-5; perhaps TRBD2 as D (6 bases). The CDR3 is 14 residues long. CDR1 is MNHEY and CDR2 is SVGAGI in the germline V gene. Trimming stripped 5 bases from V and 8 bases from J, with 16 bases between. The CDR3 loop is CASSQSGRGHEQFF. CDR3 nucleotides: TGTGCCAGCAGTCAAAGCGGGCGTGGTCATGAGCAGTTCTTC.

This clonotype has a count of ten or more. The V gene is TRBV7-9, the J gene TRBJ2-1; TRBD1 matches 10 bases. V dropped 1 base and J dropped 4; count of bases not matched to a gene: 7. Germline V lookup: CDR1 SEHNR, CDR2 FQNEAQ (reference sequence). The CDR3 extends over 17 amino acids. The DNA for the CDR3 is TGTGCCAGCAGCTTAGGTTTGAGGACAGGGGGGTACAATGAGCAGTTCTTC. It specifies CASSLGLRTGGYNEQFF.

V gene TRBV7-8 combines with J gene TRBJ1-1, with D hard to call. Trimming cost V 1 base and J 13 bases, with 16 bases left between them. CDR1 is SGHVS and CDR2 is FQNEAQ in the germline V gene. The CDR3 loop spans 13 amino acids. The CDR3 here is CASSLVDEAKVFF. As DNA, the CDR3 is TGTGCCAGCAGCTTAGTTGACGAGGCGAAGGTTTTCTTT.

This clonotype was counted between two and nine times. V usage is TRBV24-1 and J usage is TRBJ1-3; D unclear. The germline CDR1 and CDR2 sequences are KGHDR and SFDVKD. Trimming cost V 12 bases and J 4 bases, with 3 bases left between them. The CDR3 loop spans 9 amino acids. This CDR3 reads CAGGNTIYF. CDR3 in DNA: TGTGCCGGGGGAAACACCATATATTTT.

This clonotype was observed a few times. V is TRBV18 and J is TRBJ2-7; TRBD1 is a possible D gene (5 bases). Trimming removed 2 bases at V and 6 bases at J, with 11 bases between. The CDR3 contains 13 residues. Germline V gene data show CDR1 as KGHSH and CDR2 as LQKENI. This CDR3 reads CASSPGAYGEQYF. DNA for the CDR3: TGTGCCAGCTCACCAGGGGCCTACGGCGAGCAGTACTTC.